This is a list of T cell receptor beta chains from one sample in a study of blood T cell repertoires in COVID-19. Using immunoSEQ multiplex PCR, the repertoire was profiled, and TCRdb retains in-frame clones only, with some absent. The table has 150,000 to 200,000 clones, 75% to 85% seen once. Sample: PBMCs or T cells enriched from blood (not recorded which). Receptors were obtained from a woman between 45 and 60 years old with acute COVID-19. Each CDR3 is given with its conserved first and last residue. Fields, in order: D gene, V gene, J gene, clone size, CDR3 DNA, CDR3 protein. D genes are given only for firm matches. Clone sizes are given selectively: once, few, many, or a class where the clone is expanded.

TRBD2,TRBV19,TRBJ2-3,.,TGTGCCAGCTCGGCGAGGACTAGCCCCACAGATACGCAGTATTTT,CASSARTSPTDTQYF
TRBD1,TRBV6-1,TRBJ2-1,.,TGTGCCAGCAGTGAACCGGGACAGATACTAAATGAGCAGTTCTTC,CASSEPGQILNEQFF
TRBD2,TRBV24-1,TRBJ2-3,once,TGTGCCACCAGAAGTATAGCGGGGGAGCCAGATACGCAGTATTTT,CATRSIAGEPDTQYF
.,TRBV7-8,TRBJ1-2,few,TGTGCCAGCAGTCCTTTTCAGGTTAACTATGGCTACACCTTC,CASSPFQVNYGYTF
TRBD1,TRBV3-1/TRBV3-2,TRBJ1-2,few,TGTGCCAGCAGCCACCACACAGGGGGGGAAGGGGGCTACACCTTC,CASSHHTGGEGGYTF
TRBD1,TRBV4-2,TRBJ1-5,few,TGTGCCAGCAGCCAAGGGACAGGAGGATATCAGCCCCAGCATTTT,CASSQGTGGYQPQHF
.,TRBV6-5,TRBJ1-2,.,TGTGGGTACCGGCAGGGGAACTATGGCTACACCTTC,CGYRQGNYGYTF
TRBD1,TRBV28,TRBJ1-4,.,TGTGCCAGCAGTTTTGGGGGCAGGGGGCGAGGTGGTGAAAAACTGTTTTTT,CASSFGGRGRGGEKLFF
TRBD1,TRBV6-5,TRBJ2-3,.,TGTGCCAGCAGTTACCACAGGGGGGAAAATACGCAGTATTTT,CASSYHRGENTQYF
.,TRBV5-1,TRBJ2-5,.,TGCGCCAGCTCGAGGGCCCGGGGAGAGACCCAGTACTTC,CASSRARGETQYF
.,TRBV6-4,TRBJ2-3,.,TGTGCCAGCAGTGTACAAGGGGGAAAAGATACGCAGTATTTT,CASSVQGGKDTQYF
TRBD2,TRBV7-2,TRBJ2-1,.,TGTGCCAGCAGCTGGCAGCGGGGGGCGAGAAATGAGCAGTTCTTC,CASSWQRGARNEQFF
.,TRBV5-1,TRBJ1-3,.,TGCGCCAGCAGCTTCAGTACCCCGACCGCCACAGGGTTGGAAACCATATATTTT,CASSFSTPTATGLETIYF
TRBD1,TRBV18,TRBJ1-1,.,TGTGCCAGCTCCCTTCGGACAGGACCAGGGGCTACATGGGTTTTGAACACTGAAGCTTTCTTT,CASSLRTGPGATWVLNTEAFF
.,TRBV2,TRBJ2-5,.,TGTGCCAGCAGCGGGAGAGGTACGGGGACCCAGTACTTC,CASSGRGTGTQYF
.,TRBV19,TRBJ1-5,.,TGTGCCAGTATCTCCTTGGGAGATAGCAATCAGCCCCAGCATTTT,CASISLGDSNQPQHF
TRBD1,TRBV23-1,TRBJ1-2,.,TGCGCCAGCAGTCTTCCGGGACAGGGGAACTATGGCTACACCTTC,CASSLPGQGNYGYTF
TRBD1,TRBV2,TRBJ2-2,.,TGTGCCAGCAGGGAGGACAGGGTCACCGGGGAGCTGTTTTTT,CASREDRVTGELFF
.,TRBV7-9,TRBJ2-1,.,TGTGCCAGCAGCTTAATTACTAGCTCTGGTGAGCAGTTCTTC,CASSLITSSGEQFF
.,TRBV11-2,TRBJ1-2,.,TGTGCCAGCAGCTTGGGACTCCAATCGAATGGCTACACCTTC,CASSLGLQSNGYTF
.,TRBV4-2,TRBJ2-3,.,TGTGCCAGCAGCCAAGAACTCCCCGGCACAGATACGCAGTATTTT,CASSQELPGTDTQYF
.,TRBV11-3,TRBJ2-2,few,TGTGCCAGCAGCCCAACTCCAGGGACCGGGGAGCTGTTTTTT,CASSPTPGTGELFF
.,TRBV19,TRBJ1-1,.,TGTGCCAGTAGTCGGAGCGGGGGGCGTACTGAAGCTTTCTTT,CASSRSGGRTEAFF
TRBD2,TRBV29-1,TRBJ2-1,.,TGCAGCGTTGACCCCGGCGGGGGGGCTTACTTGAATGAGCAGTTCTTC,CSVDPGGGAYLNEQFF
TRBD1,TRBV5-1,TRBJ2-1,.,TGCGCCAGCAGCTTGACCGGGACAGGGATCGATGAGCAGTTCTTC,CASSLTGTGIDEQFF
.,TRBV19,TRBJ1-1,.,TGTGCCAGTATCCACCCTACTATGAACACTGAAGCTTTCTTT,CASIHPTMNTEAFF
.,TRBV11-2,TRBJ2-6,few,TGTGCCAGCAGCTTCTACAGTGTGCAAATAACTTCTGGGGCCAACGTCCTGACTTTC,CASSFYSVQITSGANVLTF
.,TRBV5-1,TRBJ1-2,.,TGCGCCAGCAGCTCTGGTGGCGGAGACGCCTATGGCTACACCTTC,CASSSGGGDAYGYTF
.,TRBV12-5,TRBJ1-1,.,TGTGCTAGTGGCCCTAGGGGGGGATCTGAAGCTTTCTTT,CASGPRGGSEAFF
TRBD2,TRBV19,TRBJ2-2,few,TGTGCCAGTACCCTAGCGGGGGCCAACACCGGGGAGCTGTTTTTT,CASTLAGANTGELFF
TRBD1,TRBV6-5,TRBJ1-1,.,TGTGCCAGCAGTTGGGACAGGGGGGAAGCTTTCTTT,CASSWDRGEAFF
.,TRBV14,TRBJ2-1,.,TGTGCCAGCAGCCAAGGGGGCCGAACCAATGAGCAGTTCTTC,CASSQGGRTNEQFF
.,TRBV5-4,TRBJ1-1,.,TGTGCCAGCAGCTTGGATAGGGGACTGCTCCTGCCAGCTTTCTTT,CASSLDRGLLLPAFF
.,TRBV28,TRBJ2-2,.,TGTGCCAGCTACGAGCCAGGGGACACCGGGGAGCTGTTTTTT,CASYEPGDTGELFF
TRBD1,TRBV6-2/TRBV6-3,TRBJ1-2,.,TGTGCCAGCAGCGCGACAGGGGATTACGGCTACACCTTC,CASSATGDYGYTF
.,TRBV5-6,TRBJ2-3,.,TGTGCCAGCAGCTTGGTACTTTTCACAGATACGCAGTATTTT,CASSLVLFTDTQYF
.,TRBV12-3/TRBV12-4,TRBJ1-5,.,TGTGCCAGCAGTTCGGGCAGGGCTCAGCCCCAGCATTTT,CASSSGRAQPQHF
.,TRBV29-1,TRBJ2-1,.,TGCAGCGTTGTTAGAGGTAACAATGAGCAGTTCTTC,CSVVRGNNEQFF
.,TRBV7-2,TRBJ1-5,.,TGTGCCAGCAGCTTTCTTTCGGTGGTTAGCAATCAGCCCCAGCATTTT,CASSFLSVVSNQPQHF
TRBD1,TRBV6-5,TRBJ1-1,.,TGTGCCAGCACGGAGGGGGCTGGGAACACTGAAGCTTTCTTT,CASTEGAGNTEAFF
TRBD1,TRBV5-1,TRBJ1-6,.,TGCGCCAGCAGCTTGGGGACAGGGGCCCTCTCCCTCTATAATTCACCCCTCCACTTT,CASSLGTGALSLYNSPLHF
TRBD1,TRBV24-1,TRBJ1-1,.,TGTGCCACCAGTGATGGGGGGACAGGGGGTACTGAAGCTTTCTTT,CATSDGGTGGTEAFF
.,TRBV6-5,TRBJ2-1,.,TGTGCCAGCAGTTACGCGGGACCGGAATACAATGAGCAGTTCTTC,CASSYAGPEYNEQFF
.,TRBV4-1,TRBJ1-6,.,TGCGCCAGCAGCCAACACGACAGGAGCTCCTATAATTCACCCCTCCACTTT,CASSQHDRSSYNSPLHF
TRBD1,TRBV7-9,TRBJ1-5,.,TGTGCCAGCAGCTTGGGGACAGGGTTTTTGGGGAGCAATCAGCCCCAGCATTTT,CASSLGTGFLGSNQPQHF
.,TRBV9,TRBJ2-1,.,TGTGCCAGCAGCGTAGGGCTTACTACTAGGTGGGGGCAGTTCTTC,CASSVGLTTRWGQFF
.,TRBV7-2,TRBJ1-2,.,TGTGCCAGCGCTGACGGTGGGGGAGGCCTTAACTATGGCTACACCTTC,CASADGGGGLNYGYTF
.,TRBV4-1,TRBJ1-3,.,TGCGCCAGCAGCCACCTCCAACCCCGACAGGACCATTCTGGAAACACCATATATTTT,CASSHLQPRQDHSGNTIYF
.,TRBV6-5,TRBJ2-1,.,TGTGCCAGCAGTTACTCGACTCTGGGACACCGGGTCTTC,CASSYSTLGHRVF
TRBD1,TRBV24-1,TRBJ1-2,.,TGTGCCACCAGTGATTCCCTACAGGGGGATGGCTACACCTTC,CATSDSLQGDGYTF
.,TRBV19,TRBJ1-5,.,TGTGCCAGTAGTATAGGGGCCAATCAGCCCCAGCATTTT,CASSIGANQPQHF
.,TRBV2,TRBJ1-4,.,TGTGCCGGCTACAGGAGTGAAAAACTGTTTTTT,CAGYRSEKLFF
TRBD1,TRBV19,TRBJ1-1,once,TGTGCCAGTAGTATTCAGGGGGCGAGAACTGAAGCTTTCTTT,CASSIQGARTEAFF
.,TRBV25-1,TRBJ1-2,few,TGTGCCAGCAGTGAAGGGTTAGGGGGAGGGGGCTACACCTTC,CASSEGLGGGGYTF